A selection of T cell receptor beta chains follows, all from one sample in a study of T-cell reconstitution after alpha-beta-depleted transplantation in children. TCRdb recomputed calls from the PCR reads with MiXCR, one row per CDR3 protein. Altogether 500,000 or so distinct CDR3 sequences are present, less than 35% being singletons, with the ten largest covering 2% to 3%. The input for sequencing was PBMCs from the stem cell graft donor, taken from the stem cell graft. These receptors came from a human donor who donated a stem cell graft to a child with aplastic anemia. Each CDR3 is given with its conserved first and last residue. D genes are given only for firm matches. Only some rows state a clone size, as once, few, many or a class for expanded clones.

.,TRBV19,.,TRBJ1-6,TGTGCCAGTAGTATAGCCGGCCTGATGAATTCACCCCTCCACTTT,CASSIAGLMNSPLHF
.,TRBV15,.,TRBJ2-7,TGTGCCACCAGCAGAGGAGGGGTTGGTGGGAGCTCCTACGAGCAGTACTTC,CATSRGGVGGSSYEQYF
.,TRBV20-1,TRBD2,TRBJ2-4,TGCAGTGCTCGACCCGGGACTAGCGGGGGAGGCATTCAGTACTTC,CSARPGTSGGGIQYF
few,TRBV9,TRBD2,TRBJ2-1,TGTGCCAGCAGCGTACCGACTAGCGGGAGGGCCGTTGGTGGCAATGAGCAGTTCTTC,CASSVPTSGRAVGGNEQFF
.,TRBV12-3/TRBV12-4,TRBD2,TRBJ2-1,TGTGCCAGCAGCCACATAGAAACTAGCGTAGAGCAGTTCTTC,CASSHIETSVEQFF
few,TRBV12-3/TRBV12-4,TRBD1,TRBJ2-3,TGTGCCAGCACCTCTCGTGGACAGGGAGCGACTCGAGATACGCAGTATTTT,CASTSRGQGATRDTQYF
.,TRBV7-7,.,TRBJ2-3,TGTGCCAGCAGCTCAGGACAGCCAGATACGCAGTATTTT,CASSSGQPDTQYF
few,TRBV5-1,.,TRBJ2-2,TGCGCCAGCAGCTTGGTATTGGACCTGAACACCGGGGAGCTGTTTTTT,CASSLVLDLNTGELFF
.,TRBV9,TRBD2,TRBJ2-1,TGTGCCAGCAGCCTAGCGGCCTACTCCTACAATGAGCAGTTCTTC,CASSLAAYSYNEQFF
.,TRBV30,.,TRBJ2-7,TGTGCCTGGAGTACAAAGCGGCACTACGAGCAGTACTTC,CAWSTKRHYEQYF
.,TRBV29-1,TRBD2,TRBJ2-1,TGCAGCGTTGAGGTATCCAGCGGGAGGGCCTTCTTC,CSVEVSSGRAFF
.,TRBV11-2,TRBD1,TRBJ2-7,TGTGCCAGCAGCGGACAGGGGGCGCTTTCCTACGAGCAGTACTTC,CASSGQGALSYEQYF
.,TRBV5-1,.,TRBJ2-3,TGCGCCAGCGCCGGGGGAGATAGCACAGATACGCAGTATTTT,CASAGGDSTDTQYF
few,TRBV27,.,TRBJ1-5,TGTGCCAGCAGTCCGCTCCCATCTTATAGCAATCAGCCCCAGCATTTT,CASSPLPSYSNQPQHF
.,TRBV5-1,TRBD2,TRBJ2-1,TGCGCCAGCAGCTCTAGCGGGGCATCCTACAATGAGCAGTTCTTC,CASSSSGASYNEQFF
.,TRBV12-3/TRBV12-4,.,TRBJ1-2,TGTGCCAGCTCTACCATTCTGGGGGCCAATGGCTACACCTTC,CASSTILGANGYTF
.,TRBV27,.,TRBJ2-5,TGTGCCAGCAGTTTAGGGAACAGAGGGGGCCAAGAGACCCAGTACTTC,CASSLGNRGGQETQYF
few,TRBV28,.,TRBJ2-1,TGTGCCAGCAGGCTTACTAATGAGCAGTTCTTC,CASRLTNEQFF
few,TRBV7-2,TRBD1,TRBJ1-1,TGTGCCAGCAGCGCGCGACAGGGGCTAAATCGGGACACTGAAGCTTTCTTT,CASSARQGLNRDTEAFF
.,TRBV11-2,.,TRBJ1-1,TGTGCCAGCAGCTTATCTGTCCTCGTGAGCAGTACGAACACTGAAGCTTTCTTT,CASSLSVLVSSTNTEAFF
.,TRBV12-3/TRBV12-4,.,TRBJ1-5,TGTGCCAGCAGTTTCACGGGGGGGCGAAGCAATCAGCCCCAGCATTTT,CASSFTGGRSNQPQHF
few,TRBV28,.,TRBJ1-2,TGTGCCAGCAGTTTGAACAGCCTCTACTATGGCTACACCTTC,CASSLNSLYYGYTF
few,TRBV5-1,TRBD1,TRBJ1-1,TGCGCCAGCAGCTTGGTGGAACAGGGGGCCGGTACTGAAGCTTTCTTT,CASSLVEQGAGTEAFF
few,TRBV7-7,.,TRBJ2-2,TGTGCCGTTGGTACAACGGGCAGGGATACCGGGGAGCTGTTTTTT,CAVGTTGRDTGELFF
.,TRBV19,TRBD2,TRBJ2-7,TGTGCCAGTAGTATGGTAGCGGGGTTGGACTACGAGCAGTACTTC,CASSMVAGLDYEQYF
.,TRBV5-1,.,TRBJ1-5,TGCGCCAGCAGCTTGTCGGGCTATCAGCCCCAGCATTTT,CASSLSGYQPQHF
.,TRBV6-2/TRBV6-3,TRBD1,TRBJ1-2,TGTGCCAGCAGACGGACAGGGAGGAACTATGGCTACACCTTC,CASRRTGRNYGYTF
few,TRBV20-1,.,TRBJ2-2,TGCAGTGCTAGTTCCACGAACACCGGGGAGCTGTTTTTT,CSASSTNTGELFF
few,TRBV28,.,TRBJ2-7,TGTGCCAGCATCTCCGGACGGTTATTGACCCACTACGAGCAGTACTTC,CASISGRLLTHYEQYF
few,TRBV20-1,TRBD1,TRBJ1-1,TGCAGTGCTAGAGGTTTAAGGGGGCGCATCGAAAACACTGAAGCTTTCTTT,CSARGLRGRIENTEAFF
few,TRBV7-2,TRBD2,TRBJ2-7,TGTGCCAGCAGGGGAAATAGCGGGAGGGCCGGGGGATACGAGCAGTACTTC,CASRGNSGRAGGYEQYF
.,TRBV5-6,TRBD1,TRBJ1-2,TGTGCCAGCAGCTTTTCGGGACAGGGAGTTGGAGGGGGCAGTGGCTACACCTTC,CASSFSGQGVGGGSGYTF
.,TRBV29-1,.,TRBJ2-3,TGCAGCGTCGGACGAGGACCCATCCTCAGCACAGATACGCAGTATTTT,CSVGRGPILSTDTQYF
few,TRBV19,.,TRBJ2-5,TGTGCCAGTAGTGCCAGCGCGGGCGTCGGGGAGACCCAGTACTTC,CASSASAGVGETQYF
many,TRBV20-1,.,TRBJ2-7,TGCAGTGCCACCGGGACACCGAGAGGGGAGCAGTACTTC,CSATGTPRGEQYF
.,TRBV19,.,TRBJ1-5,TGTGCCAGTAGTATTTGGAAATCGGGACAGCCCCAGCATTTT,CASSIWKSGQPQHF
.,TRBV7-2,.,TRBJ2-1,TGTGCCAGCAGCTTAAGGGGTGCGCAGTTCTTC,CASSLRGAQFF
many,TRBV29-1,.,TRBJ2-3,TGCAGCGTTGGAGATACGCAGTATTTT,CSVGDTQYF
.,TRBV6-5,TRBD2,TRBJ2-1,TGTGCCAGCAGTTCCCGTGCGGGAGATTCGCATGAGCAGTTCTTC,CASSSRAGDSHEQFF
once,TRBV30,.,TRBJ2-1,TGTGCCTGGAGTCCCTATGATGAGCAGTTCTTC,CAWSPYDEQFF
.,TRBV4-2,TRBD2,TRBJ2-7,TGTGCCAGCAGCCAAGAGGCTAGCGGACGTGCCTACGAGCAGTACTTC,CASSQEASGRAYEQYF
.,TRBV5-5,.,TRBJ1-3,TGTGCCAGCACCACCTCTGGAAGCTCTGGAAACACCATATATTTT,CASTTSGSSGNTIYF
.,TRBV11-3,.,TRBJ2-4,TGTGCCAGCAGCCCTGCCGGGGTCTACATTCAGTACTTC,CASSPAGVYIQYF
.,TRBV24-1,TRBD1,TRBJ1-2,TGTGCCACCAGTGACAAGGACAGGGCCTCTGGCTACACCTTC,CATSDKDRASGYTF
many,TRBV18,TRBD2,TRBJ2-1,TGTGCCAGCAGCCCTGGACTAGCGGGAGGGAATGAGCAGTTCTTC,CASSPGLAGGNEQFF
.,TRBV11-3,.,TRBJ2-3,TGTGCCAGCAGCTTAGAAGGCGTCTTGAGGGATACGCAGTATTTT,CASSLEGVLRDTQYF
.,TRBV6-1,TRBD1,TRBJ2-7,TGTGCCAGCAGTACCATCCTACAGGGGGGTTTGGGCGAGCAGTACTTC,CASSTILQGGLGEQYF
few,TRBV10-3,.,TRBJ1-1,TGTGCCATCAGGGACCTGGCCAAGAACACTGAAGCTTTCTTT,CAIRDLAKNTEAFF
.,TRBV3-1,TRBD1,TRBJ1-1,TGTGCCAGCAGCCAAGCCCGAGGCGGGACAGGGAGAACTGAAGCTTTCTTT,CASSQARGGTGRTEAFF